This record concerns one T cell receptor beta chain sequence. Only in-frame clones appear in the TCRdb table, and some are missing; sequencing was by immunoSEQ multiplex PCR. The profile shows about 170,000 clones, about 90% of them singletons. V lost 9 bases and J lost 16, with 16 bases in between. This CDR3 comprises 11 residues. This entry belongs to a study of control samples from healthy donors and cancer patients. The TCR originated in a man in his thirties or forties in good health. The sample consisted of blood. This sequence joins TRBV23-1 and TRBJ1-6, with a weak D call TRBD1 (6 bases). TRBV23-1 is sorted into the ORF group, with uncertain function. CDR3 DNA: TGCGCCAGGCCTTTCCGGACAGTTCTCCACTTT. Amino acids: CARPFRTVLHF.